Listed below are T cell receptor beta chains from one sample, sequenced in a study of PD-1 blockade in classical Hodgkin lymphoma. The protocol was immunoSEQ multiplex PCR, while the TCRdb copy is restricted to in-frame clones and leaves out a portion. The repertoire holds over 25,000 clones, over 55% seen once, with 3% to 4.5% in the top ten. The sample here was peripheral blood mononuclear cells (PBMCs), taken before the fourth cycle of nivolumab. These receptors came from a human donor with classical Hodgkin lymphoma. The CDR3 runs from the conserved cysteine through the conserved F or W. The D gene is left open where the match is weak. Clone size is not always given. Where it is, it says once, few, many or a class for expanded clones.

clone size	D gene	V gene	J gene	CDR3 DNA	CDR3 protein
NA	TRBD2	TRBV4-3	TRBJ2-7	TGCGCCAGCAGCCAAGACCCCCTGGGACTAGCGGAAGTCTACGAGCAGTACTTC	CASSQDPLGLAEVYEQYF
NA	NA	TRBV7-9	TRBJ2-4	TGTGCCAGCAGCCACGAAGTGGTGGCCAAAAACATTCAGTACTTC	CASSHEVVAKNIQYF
NA	TRBD1	TRBV11-1	TRBJ1-1	TGTGCCACCAGGACAGGGGCCACTGAAGCTTTCTTT	CATRTGATEAFF
few	NA	TRBV9	TRBJ2-5	TGTGCCAGCAGCCTTACTAGTACCGGAGAGACCCAGTACTTC	CASSLTSTGETQYF
NA	NA	TRBV2	TRBJ1-4	TGTGCCAGCCGGGGGGAAGCGACAACTAATGAAAAACTGTTTTTT	CASRGEATTNEKLFF
few	TRBD2	TRBV5-6	TRBJ2-3	TGTGCCAGCAGCTTGGCCCGGGTAGCGGGGAGCACAGATACGCAGTATTTT	CASSLARVAGSTDTQYF
NA	NA	TRBV14	TRBJ2-1	TGTGCCAGCAGCCCGGGACTTCGGACCTACAATGAGCAGTTCTTC	CASSPGLRTYNEQFF
NA	TRBD1	TRBV19	TRBJ2-3	TGTGCCAGTAGCCTAAAGGGGGCGCTTAGCACAGATACGCAGTATTTT	CASSLKGALSTDTQYF
NA	NA	TRBV28	TRBJ1-6	TGTGCCAGCAGTTTACCCCCAGGGCAGAGCTTTTATAATTCACCCCTCCACTTT	CASSLPPGQSFYNSPLHF
once	NA	TRBV30	TRBJ2-7	TGTGCCTGGAGCTCACAGGCCTACGAGCAGTACTTC	CAWSSQAYEQYF
NA	NA	TRBV5-1	TRBJ1-2	TGCGCCAGCAGCTTGGGTTATGGCTACACCTTC	CASSLGYGYTF
NA	TRBD2	TRBV29-1	TRBJ2-5	TGCAGCGCCGGGGGGGGCCAGGGAGGGGAGACCCAGTACTTC	CSAGGGQGGETQYF
NA	NA	TRBV7-2	TRBJ1-1	TGTGCCAGCAGCTTTGCGGAGTTGAACACTGAAGCTTTCTTT	CASSFAELNTEAFF
once	TRBD2	TRBV6-1	TRBJ2-5	TGTGCCAGTTTTGGGGGGGGGCAAGAGACCCAGTACTTC	CASFGGGQETQYF
once	NA	TRBV11-3	TRBJ2-1	TGTGCCAGCAGCCCGAGACAAGGTAACTACAATGAGCAGTTCTTC	CASSPRQGNYNEQFF
NA	TRBD1	TRBV28	TRBJ2-7	TGTGCCAGCAGTAGGGTGACAGGGTATGGTTACGAGCAGTACTTC	CASSRVTGYGYEQYF
few	TRBD2	TRBV27	TRBJ2-5	TGTGCCAGCAGTAACGTAGCGGGGGGGCAAAAGACCCAGTACTTC	CASSNVAGGQKTQYF
NA	NA	TRBV19	TRBJ2-5	TGTGCCAGTAGTACCTCGGACACAGAGACCCAGTACTTC	CASSTSDTETQYF
NA	NA	TRBV7-7	TRBJ2-1	TGTGCCAGCAGCCCAGCTGACCAAGATGAGCAGTTCTTC	CASSPADQDEQFF
medium-sized	NA	TRBV28	TRBJ1-4	TGTGCCAGCAGTCCACGGGGGCTGGGTAATGAAAAACTGTTTTTT	CASSPRGLGNEKLFF
NA	NA	TRBV28	TRBJ1-2	TGTGCCAGCAGTTTAGACGTAGAGAATGGCTACACCTTC	CASSLDVENGYTF
NA	TRBD2	TRBV5-1	TRBJ2-2	TGCGCCAGCAGCTTTGGACTAGCGGGTCACACCGGGGAGCTGTTTTTT	CASSFGLAGHTGELFF
NA	TRBD1	TRBV7-9	TRBJ2-7	TGTGCCAGCAGCTCCAGGGGGGACAGGGTGGGCGAGCAGTACTTC	CASSSRGDRVGEQYF
NA	TRBD1	TRBV6-5	TRBJ1-2	TGTGCCAGCAGTTACGGGACAGGGGGCGTAGATGGCTACACCTTC	CASSYGTGGVDGYTF
once	NA	TRBV10-3	TRBJ1-3	TGTGCCATCAGAGATGCAGGATTCTCTGGAAACACCATATATTTT	CAIRDAGFSGNTIYF
NA	TRBD1	TRBV2	TRBJ1-1	TGTGCCAGCTACCCGGACAGGGCAAACACTGAAGCTTTCTTT	CASYPDRANTEAFF
NA	NA	TRBV25-1	TRBJ1-2	TGTGCCAGCAGTGAGGTACTGACCTCTGGCTACACCTTC	CASSEVLTSGYTF
few	TRBD1	TRBV7-2	TRBJ2-3	TGTGCCAGCAGCTCCGGGACAGGGGGCAGAACAGATACGCAGTATTTT	CASSSGTGGRTDTQYF
few	TRBD1	TRBV4-1	TRBJ2-3	TGCGCCAGCAGACTCGGACAGGGTAGCACAGATACGCAGTATTTT	CASRLGQGSTDTQYF
NA	NA	TRBV5-1	TRBJ2-7	TGCGCCAGCAGCTTGATGGCAAGGGTGAGCTCCTACGAGCAGTACTTC	CASSLMARVSSYEQYF
few	NA	TRBV7-3	TRBJ2-3	TGTGCCAGCAGCCCCCCTAGCGCTTCTAGCACAGATACGCAGTATTTT	CASSPPSASSTDTQYF
NA	NA	TRBV28	TRBJ2-1	TGTGCCAGCAGTTGGGCTACCTCCTACAATGAGCAGTTCTTC	CASSWATSYNEQFF
few	NA	TRBV7-2	TRBJ1-1	TGTGCCAGCAGCTTAGTTGCAGGGCAGAACACTGAAGCTTTCTTT	CASSLVAGQNTEAFF
NA	NA	TRBV6-5	TRBJ1-2	TGTGCCAGCAGTTACGGGGAGGGCTGGGCTGGCTACACCTTC	CASSYGEGWAGYTF
few	NA	TRBV7-3	TRBJ2-3	TGTGCCAGCAGCCCGGGGGTCCAAACAGATACGCAGTATTTT	CASSPGVQTDTQYF